The clone carrying this TCR beta chain was detected a few times. What it binds is not known. This sample includes further DNA sequences coding for the same CDR3. This specimen comes from a study of beta chain features in type 1 diabetes. In the study overall: Healthy donors and patients showed comparable age, gender and cell yields. General observations from the study: An over-representation of cells with high TCR expression could result from cDNA sequencing.

Germline V lookup: CDR1 SGHNT, CDR2 YYREEE (reference sequence). There are 15 residues in the CDR3. The ends lost 0 bases at V and 5 bases at J; junction bases unmatched: 0. The study reverse transcribed the entire isolated RNA, so it sequenced expressed TCRB transcripts. TCRdb keeps only in-frame clones here, not all; method: immunoSEQ multiplex PCR. This repertoire shows 300,000 to 400,000 clones, over 9.5% found once; its top ten account for more than 0.015%. V usage is TRBV5-4 and J usage is TRBJ2-5, with 14 bases lining up with TRBD2. The sequencing input was naive CD4+ T cells from blood. This receptor was identified in a man younger than 35 in good health. CDR3 coding DNA: TGTGCCAGCAGCTTGGGACTAGCGGGAGGGGAGACCCAGTACTTC. Translating gives CASSLGLAGGETQYF.